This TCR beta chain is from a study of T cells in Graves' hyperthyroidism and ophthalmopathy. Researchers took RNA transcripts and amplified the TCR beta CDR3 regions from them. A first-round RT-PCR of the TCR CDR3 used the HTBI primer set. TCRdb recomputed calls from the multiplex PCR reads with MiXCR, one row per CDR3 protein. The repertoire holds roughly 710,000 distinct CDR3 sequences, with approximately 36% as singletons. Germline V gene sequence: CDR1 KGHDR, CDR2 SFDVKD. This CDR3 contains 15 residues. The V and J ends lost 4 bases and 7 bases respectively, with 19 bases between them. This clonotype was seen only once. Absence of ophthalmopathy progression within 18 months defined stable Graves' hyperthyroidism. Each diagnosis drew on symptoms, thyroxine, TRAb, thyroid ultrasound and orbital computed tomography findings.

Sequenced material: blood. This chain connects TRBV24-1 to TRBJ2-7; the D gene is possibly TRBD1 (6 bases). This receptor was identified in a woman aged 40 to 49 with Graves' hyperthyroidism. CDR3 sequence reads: CATSDPGRGHNEQYF. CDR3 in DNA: TGTGCCACCAGTGACCCCGGCAGGGGCCACAATGAGCAGTACTTC.